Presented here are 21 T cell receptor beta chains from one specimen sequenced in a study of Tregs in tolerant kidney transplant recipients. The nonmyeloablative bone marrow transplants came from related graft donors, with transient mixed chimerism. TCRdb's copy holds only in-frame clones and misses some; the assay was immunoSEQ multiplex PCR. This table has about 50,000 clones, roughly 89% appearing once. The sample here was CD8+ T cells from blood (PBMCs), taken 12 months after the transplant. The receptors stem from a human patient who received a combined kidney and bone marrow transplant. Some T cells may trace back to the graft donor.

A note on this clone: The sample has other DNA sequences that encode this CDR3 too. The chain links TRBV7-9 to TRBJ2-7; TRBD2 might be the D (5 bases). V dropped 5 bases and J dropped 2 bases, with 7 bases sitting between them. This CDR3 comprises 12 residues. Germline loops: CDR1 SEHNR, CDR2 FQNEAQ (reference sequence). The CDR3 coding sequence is TGTGCCAGCAGCCTCGGGGCCTACGAGCAGTACTTC. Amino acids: CASSLGAYEQYF. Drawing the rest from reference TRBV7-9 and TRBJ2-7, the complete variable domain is DTGVSQNPRHKITKRGQNVTFRCDPISEHNRLYWYRQTLGQGPEFLTYFQNEAQLEKSRLLSDRFSAERPKGSFSTLEIQRTEQGDSAMYLCASSLGAYEQYFGPGTRLTVT.

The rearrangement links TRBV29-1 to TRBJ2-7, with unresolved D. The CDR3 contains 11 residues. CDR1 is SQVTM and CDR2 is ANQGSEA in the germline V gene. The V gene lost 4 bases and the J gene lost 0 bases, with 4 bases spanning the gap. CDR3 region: CSVVSSYEQYF. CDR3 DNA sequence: TGCAGCGTTGTCAGCTCCTACGAGCAGTACTTC.

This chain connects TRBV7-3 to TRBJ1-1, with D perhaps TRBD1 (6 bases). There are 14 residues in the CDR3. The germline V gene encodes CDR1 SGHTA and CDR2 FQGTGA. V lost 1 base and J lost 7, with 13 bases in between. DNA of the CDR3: TGTGCCAGCAGCTTAAGTTCCCGGGACAATGAAGCTTTCTTT. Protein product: CASSLSSRDNEAFF.

For the CDR3, the DNA is TGTGCCAGTAGGATGTTTCTAGGGGACAGGCCCAAAAACATTCAGTACTTC. Translating gives CASRMFLGDRPKNIQYF. The rearrangement links TRBV19 to TRBJ2-4; 8 bases are shared with TRBD1. V lost 6 bases, J lost 2 bases, and 12 bases stayed unmatched. The CDR3 is 17 amino acids. Germline CDR1 LNHDA, CDR2 SQIVND (reference sequence).

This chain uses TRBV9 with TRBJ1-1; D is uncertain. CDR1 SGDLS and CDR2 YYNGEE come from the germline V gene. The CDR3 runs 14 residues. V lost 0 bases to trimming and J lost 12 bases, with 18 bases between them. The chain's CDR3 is CASSVVGGLDSPFF. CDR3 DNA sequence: TGTGCCAGCAGCGTAGTCGGCGGGTTGGATTCACCTTTCTTT.

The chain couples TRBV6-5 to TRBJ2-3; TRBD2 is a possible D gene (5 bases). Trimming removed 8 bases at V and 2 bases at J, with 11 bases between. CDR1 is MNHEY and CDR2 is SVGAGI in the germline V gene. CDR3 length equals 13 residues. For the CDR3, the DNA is TGTGCCAGCCAGAGGGCCGCCACAGATACGCAGTATTTT. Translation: CASQRAATDTQYF.

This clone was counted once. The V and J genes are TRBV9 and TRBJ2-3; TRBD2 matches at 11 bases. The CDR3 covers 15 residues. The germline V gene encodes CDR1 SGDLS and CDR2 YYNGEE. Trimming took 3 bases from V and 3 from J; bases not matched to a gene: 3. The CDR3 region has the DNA TGTGCCAGCAGCGGTACTAGCGGGGGTACAGATACGCAGTATTTT. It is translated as CASSGTSGGTDTQYF.

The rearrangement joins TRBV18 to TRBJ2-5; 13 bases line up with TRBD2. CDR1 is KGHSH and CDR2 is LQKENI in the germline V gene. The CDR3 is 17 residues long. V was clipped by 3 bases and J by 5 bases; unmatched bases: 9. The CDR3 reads CASSPPRLAGGRETQYF. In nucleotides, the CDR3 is TGTGCCAGCTCACCCCCGAGACTAGCGGGGGGTCGGGAGACCCAGTACTTC.

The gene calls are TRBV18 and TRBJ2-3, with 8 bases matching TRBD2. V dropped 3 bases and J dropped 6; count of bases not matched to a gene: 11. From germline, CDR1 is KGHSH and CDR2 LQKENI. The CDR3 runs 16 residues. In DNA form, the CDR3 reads TGTGCCAGCTCACCCCTGCAGCGGGGGCGCGGTGATACGCAGTATTTT. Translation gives CASSPLQRGRGDTQYF.

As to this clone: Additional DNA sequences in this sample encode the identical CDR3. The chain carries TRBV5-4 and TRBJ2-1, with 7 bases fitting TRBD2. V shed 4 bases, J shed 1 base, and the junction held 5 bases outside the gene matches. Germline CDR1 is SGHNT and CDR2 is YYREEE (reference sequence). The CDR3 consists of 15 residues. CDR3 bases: TGTGCCAGCAGCGTAACTAGCGAATCCTACAATGAGCAGTTCTTC. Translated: CASSVTSESYNEQFF.

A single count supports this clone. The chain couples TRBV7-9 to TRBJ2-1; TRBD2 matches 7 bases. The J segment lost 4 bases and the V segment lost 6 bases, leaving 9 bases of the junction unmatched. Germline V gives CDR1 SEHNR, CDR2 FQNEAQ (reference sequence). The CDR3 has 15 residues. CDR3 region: CASRTSSGNYNEQFF. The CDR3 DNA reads TGTGCCAGCAGGACGTCTAGCGGCAATTACAATGAGCAGTTCTTC.

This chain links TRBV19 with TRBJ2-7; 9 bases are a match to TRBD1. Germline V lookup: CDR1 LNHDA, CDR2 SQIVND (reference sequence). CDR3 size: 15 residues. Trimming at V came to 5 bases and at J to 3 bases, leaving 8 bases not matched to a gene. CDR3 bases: TGTGCCAGTAGTCTAGGACAGGGGAGAATCTACGAGCAGTACTTC. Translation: CASSLGQGRIYEQYF.

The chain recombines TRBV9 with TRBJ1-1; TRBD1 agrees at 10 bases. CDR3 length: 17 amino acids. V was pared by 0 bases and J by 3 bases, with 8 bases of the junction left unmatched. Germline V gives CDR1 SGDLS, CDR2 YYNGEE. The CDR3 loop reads CASSVVKTGGGYTEAFF. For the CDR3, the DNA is TGTGCCAGCAGCGTAGTGAAGACAGGGGGCGGGTACACTGAAGCTTTCTTT.

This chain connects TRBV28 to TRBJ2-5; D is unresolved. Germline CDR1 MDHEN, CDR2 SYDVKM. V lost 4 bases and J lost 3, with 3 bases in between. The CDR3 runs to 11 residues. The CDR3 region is CASSYKETQYF. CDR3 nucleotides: TGTGCCAGCAGTTATAAAGAGACCCAGTACTTC.

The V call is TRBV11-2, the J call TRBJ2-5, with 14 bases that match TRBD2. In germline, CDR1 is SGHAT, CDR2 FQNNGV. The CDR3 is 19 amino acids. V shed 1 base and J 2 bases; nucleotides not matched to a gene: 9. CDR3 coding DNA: TGTGCCAGCAGCTTAGCCGGGACTAGCGGGAGTTGGCATCAAGAGACCCAGTACTTC. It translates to CASSLAGTSGSWHQETQYF.

The CDR3 here is CASSQDAGGSGNTIYF. Written as DNA, the CDR3 is TGCGCCAGCAGCCAAGATGCAGGGGGTTCTGGAAACACCATATATTTT. The genes are TRBV4-1 and TRBJ1-3; 7 bases agree with TRBD1. The CDR3 has 16 amino acids. Germline values: CDR1 MGHRA, CDR2 YSYEKL. Germline trimming cut 0 bases from V and 1 base from J; bases unmatched to any gene: 3.

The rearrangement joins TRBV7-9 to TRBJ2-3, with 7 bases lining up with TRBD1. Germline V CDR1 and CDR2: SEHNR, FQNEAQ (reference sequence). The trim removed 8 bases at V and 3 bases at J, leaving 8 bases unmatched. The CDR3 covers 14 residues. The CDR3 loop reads CASGREQGTDTQYF. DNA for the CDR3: TGTGCCAGCGGAAGAGAACAGGGGACAGATACGCAGTATTTT.

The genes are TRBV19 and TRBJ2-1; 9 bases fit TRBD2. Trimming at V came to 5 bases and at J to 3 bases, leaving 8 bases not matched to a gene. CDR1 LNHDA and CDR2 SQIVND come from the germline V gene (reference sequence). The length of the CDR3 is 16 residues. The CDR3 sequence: CASSSGSGSSYNEQFF. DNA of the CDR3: TGTGCCAGTAGTTCCGGTAGCGGGAGCAGCTACAATGAGCAGTTCTTC.

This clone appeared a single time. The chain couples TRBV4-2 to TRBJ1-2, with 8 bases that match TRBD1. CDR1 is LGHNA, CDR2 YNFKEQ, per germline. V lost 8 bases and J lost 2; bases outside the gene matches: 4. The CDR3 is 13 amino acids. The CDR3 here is CASRQGLNYGYTF. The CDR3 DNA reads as TGTGCCAGCCGACAGGGGTTAAACTATGGCTACACCTTC.

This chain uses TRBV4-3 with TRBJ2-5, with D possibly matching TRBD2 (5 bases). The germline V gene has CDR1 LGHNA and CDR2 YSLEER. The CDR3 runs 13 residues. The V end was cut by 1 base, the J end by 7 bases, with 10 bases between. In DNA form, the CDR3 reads TGCGCCAGCAGCCAAGCCCGAGGAGGGACCCAGTACTTC. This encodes CASSQARGGTQYF.

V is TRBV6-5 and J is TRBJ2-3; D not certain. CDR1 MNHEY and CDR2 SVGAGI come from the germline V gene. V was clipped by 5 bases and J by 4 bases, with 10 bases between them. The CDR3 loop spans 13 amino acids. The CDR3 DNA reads TGTGCCAGCAGTGCCTTAGCCGCAGATACGCAGTATTTT. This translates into CASSALAADTQYF.